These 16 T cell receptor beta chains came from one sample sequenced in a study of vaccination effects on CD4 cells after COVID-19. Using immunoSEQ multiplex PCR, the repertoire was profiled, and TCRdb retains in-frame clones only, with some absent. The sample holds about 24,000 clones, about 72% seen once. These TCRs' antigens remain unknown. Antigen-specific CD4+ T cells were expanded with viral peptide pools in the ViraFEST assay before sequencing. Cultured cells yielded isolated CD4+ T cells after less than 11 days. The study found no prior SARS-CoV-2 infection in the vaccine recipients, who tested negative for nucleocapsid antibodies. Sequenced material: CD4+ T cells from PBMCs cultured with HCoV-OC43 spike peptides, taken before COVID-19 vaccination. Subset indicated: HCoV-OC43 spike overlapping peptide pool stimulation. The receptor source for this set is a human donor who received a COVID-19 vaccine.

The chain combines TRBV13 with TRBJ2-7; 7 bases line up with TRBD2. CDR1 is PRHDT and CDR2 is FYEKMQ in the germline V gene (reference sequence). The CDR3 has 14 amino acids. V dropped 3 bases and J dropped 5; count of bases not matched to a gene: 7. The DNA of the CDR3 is TGTGCCAGCAGCTTTAGCGGGCGCAGGGACGAGCAGTACTTC. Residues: CASSFSGRRDEQYF.

In DNA form, the CDR3 reads TGTGCCAGCATCGACTCTAGCGGGGGGGCCACAGATACGCAGTATTTT. Protein: CASIDSSGGATDTQYF. V and J are TRBV25-1 and TRBJ2-3, with 12 positions matching TRBD2. This CDR3 is built from 16 residues. J gave up 2 bases and V 7 bases, and 7 bases lay outside the gene matches. Germline CDR1 and CDR2: MGHDK and SYGVNS.

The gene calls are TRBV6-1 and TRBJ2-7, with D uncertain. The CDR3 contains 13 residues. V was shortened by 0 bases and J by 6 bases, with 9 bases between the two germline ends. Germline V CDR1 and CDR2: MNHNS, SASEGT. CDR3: CASSEASTTEQYF. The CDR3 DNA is TGTGCCAGCAGTGAAGCGAGCACTACCGAGCAGTACTTC.

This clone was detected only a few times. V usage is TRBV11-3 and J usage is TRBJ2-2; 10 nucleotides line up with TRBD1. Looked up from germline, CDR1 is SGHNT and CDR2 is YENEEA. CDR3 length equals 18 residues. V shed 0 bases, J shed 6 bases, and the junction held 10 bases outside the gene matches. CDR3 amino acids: CASSLDQGGTGAPGELFF. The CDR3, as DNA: TGTGCCAGCAGCTTAGATCAAGGCGGGACAGGGGCCCCCGGGGAGCTGTTTTTT. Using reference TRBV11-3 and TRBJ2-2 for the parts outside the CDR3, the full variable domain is EAGVVQSPRYKIIEKKQPVAFWCNPISGHNTLYWYLQNLGQGPELLIRYENEEAVDDSQLPKDRFSAERLKGVDSTLKIQPAELGDSAVYLCASSLDQGGTGAPGELFFGEGSRLTVL.

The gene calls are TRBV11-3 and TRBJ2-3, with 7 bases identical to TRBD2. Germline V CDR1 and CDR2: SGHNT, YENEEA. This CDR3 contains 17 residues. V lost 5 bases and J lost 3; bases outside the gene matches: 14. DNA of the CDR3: TGTGCCAGCAGCAGAATCGGACCGGGGGGTCGGACAGATACGCAGTATTTT. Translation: CASSRIGPGGRTDTQYF.

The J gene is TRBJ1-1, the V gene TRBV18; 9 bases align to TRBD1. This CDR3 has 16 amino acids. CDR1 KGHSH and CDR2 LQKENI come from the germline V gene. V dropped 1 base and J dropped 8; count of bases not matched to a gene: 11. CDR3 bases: TGTGCCAGCTCACCACAACCCGCACAGGGGGCAGGGGAAGCTTTCTTT. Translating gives CASSPQPAQGAGEAFF.

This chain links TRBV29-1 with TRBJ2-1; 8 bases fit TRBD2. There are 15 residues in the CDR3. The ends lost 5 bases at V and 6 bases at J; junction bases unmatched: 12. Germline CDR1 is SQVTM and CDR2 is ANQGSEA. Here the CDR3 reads CSVRGREGEFNEQFF. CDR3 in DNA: TGCAGCGTTCGGGGACGGGAGGGCGAGTTCAATGAGCAGTTCTTC.

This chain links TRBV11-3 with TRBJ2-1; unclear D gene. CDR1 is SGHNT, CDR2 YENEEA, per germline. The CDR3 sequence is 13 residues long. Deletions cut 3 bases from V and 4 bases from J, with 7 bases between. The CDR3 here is CASSFTAYNEQFF. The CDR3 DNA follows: TGTGCCAGCAGCTTCACAGCTTACAATGAGCAGTTCTTC.

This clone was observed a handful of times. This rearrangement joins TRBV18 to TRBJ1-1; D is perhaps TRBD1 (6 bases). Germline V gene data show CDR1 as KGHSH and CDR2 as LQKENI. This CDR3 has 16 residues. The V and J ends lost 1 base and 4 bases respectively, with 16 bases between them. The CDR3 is CASSPLKNKGGTEAFF. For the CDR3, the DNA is TGTGCCAGCTCACCACTAAAAAACAAAGGGGGCACTGAAGCTTTCTTT.

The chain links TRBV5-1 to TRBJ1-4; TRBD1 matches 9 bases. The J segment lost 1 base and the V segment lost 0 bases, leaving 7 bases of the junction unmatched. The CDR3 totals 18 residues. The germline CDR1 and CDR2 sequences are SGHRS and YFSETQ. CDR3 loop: CASSLVRDRVLTNEKLFF. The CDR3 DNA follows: TGCGCCAGCAGCTTGGTCCGGGACAGGGTACTAACTAATGAAAAACTGTTTTTT.

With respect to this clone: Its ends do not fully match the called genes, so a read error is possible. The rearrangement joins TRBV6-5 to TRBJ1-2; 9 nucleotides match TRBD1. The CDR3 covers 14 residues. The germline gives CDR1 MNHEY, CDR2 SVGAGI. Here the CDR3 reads CASSYLTGGAVTFF. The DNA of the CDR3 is TGTGCCAGCAGTTACCTAACAGGGGGCGCGGTCACCTTCTTC.

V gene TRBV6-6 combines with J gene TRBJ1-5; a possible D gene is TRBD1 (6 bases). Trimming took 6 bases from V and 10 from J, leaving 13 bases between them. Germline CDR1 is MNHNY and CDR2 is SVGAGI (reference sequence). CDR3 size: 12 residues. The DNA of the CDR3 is TGTGCCAGCAGCCAAGGGACAATTCCCCAGCATTTT. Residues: CASSQGTIPQHF.

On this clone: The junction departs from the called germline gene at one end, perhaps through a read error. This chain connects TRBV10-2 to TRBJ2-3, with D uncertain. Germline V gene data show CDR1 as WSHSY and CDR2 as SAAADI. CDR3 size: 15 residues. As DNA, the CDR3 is TGCGCCAGCAGGGAGTATAAGGAAAGCACAGATACGCAGTATTTT. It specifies CASREYKESTDTQYF.

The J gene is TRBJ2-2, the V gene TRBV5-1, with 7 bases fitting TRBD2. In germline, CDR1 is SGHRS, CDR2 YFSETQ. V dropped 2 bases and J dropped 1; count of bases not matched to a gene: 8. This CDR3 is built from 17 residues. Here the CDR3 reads CASSLPLGGGNTGELFF. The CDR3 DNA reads TGCGCCAGCAGCTTACCTCTTGGCGGGGGGAACACCGGGGAGCTGTTTTTT. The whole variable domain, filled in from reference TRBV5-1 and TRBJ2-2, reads KAGVTQTPRYLIKTRGQQVTLSCSPISGHRSVSWYQQTPGQGLQFLFEYFSETQRNKGNFPGRFSGRQFSNSRSEMNVSTLELGDSALYLCASSLPLGGGNTGELFFGEGSRLTVL.

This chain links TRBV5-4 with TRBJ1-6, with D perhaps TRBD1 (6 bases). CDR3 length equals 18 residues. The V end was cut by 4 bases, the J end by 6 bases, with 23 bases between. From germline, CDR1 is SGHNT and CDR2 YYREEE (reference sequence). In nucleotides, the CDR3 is TGTGCCAGCAGCCTCCAATCAATAACGACAGGTCTTAATTCACCCCTCCACTTT. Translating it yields CASSLQSITTGLNSPLHF.

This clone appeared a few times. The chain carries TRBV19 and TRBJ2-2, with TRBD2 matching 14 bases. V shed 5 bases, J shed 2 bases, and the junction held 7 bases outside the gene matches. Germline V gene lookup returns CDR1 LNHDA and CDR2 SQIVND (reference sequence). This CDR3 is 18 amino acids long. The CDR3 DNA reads TGTGCCAGTAGTGGGGGGGGACTAGCGGGAGTAAACACCGGGGAGCTGTTTTTT. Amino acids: CASSGGGLAGVNTGELFF.